A single sample gave rise to the 24 T cell receptor beta chains below, sequenced in a study of CD8 T cells in Susac syndrome. A quantity of about 0.5 to 1 ug RNA underwent reverse transcription using random hexamers. From the immunoSEQ multiplex PCR reads, TCRdb called clonotypes with MiXCR, one entry per CDR3 protein. The data show fewer than 85,000 distinct CDR3 sequences, roughly 94% seen once. Sample: CD8+ T cells from PBMCs. These receptors all come from a human donor with Susac syndrome.

This clonotype was picked up one time. V and J are TRBV28 and TRBJ1-1, with 10 bases aligning to TRBD1. CDR1 and CDR2 (germline): MDHEN, SYDVKM. Trimming took 7 bases from V and 11 from J; bases not matched to a gene: 13. The CDR3 consists of 14 residues. CDR3: CASILRTGGLGAFF. For the CDR3, the DNA is TGTGCCAGCATCCTCCGGACAGGGGGTTTGGGGGCTTTCTTT.

V usage is TRBV11-2 and J usage is TRBJ1-4; D may be TRBD1 (5 bases). Germline CDR1 is SGHAT and CDR2 is FQNNGV. Trimming stripped 6 bases from V and 2 bases from J, with 13 bases between. This CDR3 contains 15 residues. CDR3 sequence reads: CASRSPGGTNEKLFF. CDR3 nucleotides: TGTGCCAGCAGATCCCCGGGGGGGACTAATGAAAAACTGTTTTTT.

The genes are TRBV6-2 or TRBV6-3 and TRBJ2-7; 9 bases line up with TRBD1. There are 13 residues in the CDR3. J lost 4 bases, V lost 7 bases, and 5 bases had no gene match. In germline, CDR1 is MNHEY, CDR2 SVGEGT. The CDR3 nucleotides are TGTGCCAGCAAGGACAGGGGACAGTACGAGCAGTACTTC. It encodes CASKDRGQYEQYF.

The chain links TRBV7-9 to TRBJ1-4; 9 bases line up with TRBD1. V gave up 2 bases and J gave up 8 bases; unmatched junction bases: 12. The CDR3 loop spans 17 amino acids. CDR1 SEHNR and CDR2 FQNEAQ come from the germline V gene (reference sequence). The CDR3 DNA reads TGTGCCAGCAGCTTACCTCAGGGACAGGGAAGGGAAGAAAAACTGTTTTTT. Protein: CASSLPQGQGREEKLFF.

V is TRBV7-2 and J is TRBJ2-1; 8 nucleotides match TRBD2. Looked up from germline, CDR1 is SGHTA and CDR2 is FQGNSA. The V gene end was trimmed by 1 base and the J gene end by 8 bases; junction bases not matched to a gene: 4. The CDR3 runs 14 residues. DNA for the CDR3: TGTGCCAGCAGCTTAGATAGCGGGGATTATGAGCAGTTCTTC. It translates to CASSLDSGDYEQFF.

The chain combines TRBV11-2 with TRBJ2-7, with a tentative D call TRBD2 (5 bases). Germline-derived CDR1 and CDR2 are SGHAT and FQNNGV. CDR3 size: 14 residues. V dropped 1 base and J dropped 3 bases, with 10 bases sitting between them. CDR3 coding DNA: TGTGCCAGCAGCTTAGGAGGGTTGGACTACGAGCAGTACTTC. Encoded protein: CASSLGGLDYEQYF.

V and J are TRBV27 and TRBJ1-6; 7 bases map to TRBD1. CDR1 MNHEY and CDR2 SMNVEV come from the germline V gene (reference sequence). Losses at the gene ends were 6 bases for V and 7 bases for J; bases not matched to a gene: 12. The CDR3 runs to 16 residues. This CDR3 reads CASRGAGGKRNSPLHF. The CDR3, as DNA: TGTGCCAGCAGGGGCGCAGGGGGTAAGAGAAATTCACCCCTCCACTTT.

The chain is built from TRBV29-1 and TRBJ1-1; D call uncertain. This CDR3 has 14 amino acids. The V gene's germline CDR1 is SQVTM and CDR2 ANQGSEA. Trimming took 3 bases from V and 1 from J, leaving 12 bases between them. The CDR3 loop is CSVEEEEPNTEAFF. In DNA, the CDR3 is TGCAGCGTTGAGGAGGAAGAGCCGAACACTGAAGCTTTCTTT.

This rearrangement joins TRBV7-2 to TRBJ1-1; tentative D call: TRBD1 (5 bases). The V gene lost 1 base and the J gene lost 6 bases, with 12 bases spanning the gap. The CDR3 totals 14 residues. CDR1 and CDR2 from the germline V gene are SGHTA and FQGNSA. CDR3: CASSLVSGAAEAFF. CDR3 sequence (DNA): TGTGCCAGCAGCTTAGTGAGCGGGGCGGCTGAAGCTTTCTTT.

V gene TRBV6-4 combines with J gene TRBJ2-1; a possible D gene is TRBD2 (5 bases). Per germline, CDR1 MRHNA and CDR2 SNTAGT. V was clipped by 3 bases and J by 4 bases, with 7 bases between them. The CDR3 is 13 residues long. Here the CDR3 reads CASSETGYNEQFF. The CDR3 nucleotides are TGTGCCAGCAGTGAGACGGGGTACAATGAGCAGTTCTTC.

Sample share makes this clonotype medium-sized. V and J are TRBV7-9 and TRBJ2-7; 8 nucleotides align to TRBD1. CDR3 size: 15 residues. The V gene's germline CDR1 is SEHNR and CDR2 FQNEAQ (reference sequence). After removal of 6 bases from V and 0 bases from J, the junction contained 7 bases not matched to a gene. CDR3 nucleotide sequence: TGTGCCAGCAGGGGGGACAGGTCGATCTCCTACGAGCAGTACTTC. This codes for CASRGDRSISYEQYF.

The chain employs TRBV7-9 and TRBJ1-2; D gene ambiguous. V shed 7 bases and J shed 1 base, with 10 bases lying between them. Germline CDR1 is SEHNR and CDR2 is FQNEAQ (reference sequence). This CDR3 is 13 amino acids long. The chain's CDR3 is CASTLGVNYGYTF. Written as DNA, the CDR3 is TGTGCCAGCACCTTGGGAGTTAACTATGGCTACACCTTC. Based on the CDR3 plus reference TRBV7-9 and TRBJ1-2, the full variable domain is DTGVSQNPRHKITKRGQNVTFRCDPISEHNRLYWYRQTLGQGPEFLTYFQNEAQLEKSRLLSDRFSAERPKGSFSTLEIQRTEQGDSAMYLCASTLGVNYGYTFGSGTRLTVV.

V usage is TRBV20-1 and J usage is TRBJ2-7, with 11 bases identical to TRBD1. The germline CDR1 and CDR2 sequences are DFQATT and SNEGSKA (reference sequence). The V and J ends lost 3 bases and 7 bases, in that order; junction bases with no gene match: 5. The CDR3 runs 13 residues. The DNA for the CDR3 is TGCAGTGCTAGGGGACAGGGGGAAGGGGAGCAGTACTTC. Protein product: CSARGQGEGEQYF.

The CDR3 loop is CSARAGAWQFF. In DNA, the CDR3 is TGCAGTGCTAGAGCCGGGGCATGGCAGTTCTTC. The rearrangement links TRBV20-1 to TRBJ2-1; the D gene could be TRBD1 or TRBD2 (5 bases each). The CDR3 sequence is 11 residues long. V lost 1 base and J 12 bases, leaving 10 bases between the germline ends. The germline V gene encodes CDR1 DFQATT and CDR2 SNEGSKA (reference sequence).

The V and J genes are TRBV9 and TRBJ2-1; 7 bases line up with TRBD1. This CDR3 has 13 residues. Germline CDR1 reads SGDLS; CDR2 reads YYNGEE. V was pared by 0 bases and J by 7 bases, with 1 base of the junction left unmatched. CDR3 protein: CASSVEGANEQFF. CDR3 nucleotide sequence: TGTGCCAGCAGCGTAGAGGGGGCAAATGAGCAGTTCTTC.

The chain couples TRBV18 to TRBJ2-1, with no clear D. CDR3 size: 16 residues. V was clipped by 1 base and J by 0 bases, with 10 bases between them. Germline V gives CDR1 KGHSH, CDR2 LQKENI. CDR3: CASSPRPQSSYNEQFF. DNA of the CDR3: TGTGCCAGCTCACCACGGCCCCAGAGCTCCTACAATGAGCAGTTCTTC. The full variable domain, its missing parts supplied by reference TRBV18 and TRBJ2-1, is NAGVMQNPRHLVRRRGQEARLRCSPMKGHSHVYWYRQLPEEGLKFMVYLQKENIIDESGMPKERFSAEFPKEGPSILRIQQVVRGDSAAYFCASSPRPQSSYNEQFFGPGTRLTVL.

This rearrangement joins TRBV5-8 to TRBJ1-1; D unresolved. The CDR3 runs to 11 residues. Germline CDR1 SGHTS, CDR2 YDEGEE. CDR3 coding DNA: TGTGCGGGCCCGAAGAACACTGAAGCTTTCTTT. The encoded protein is CAGPKNTEAFF.

The CDR3 DNA follows: TGTGCCAGCAGCATTAACGCAGATACGCAGTATTTT. Amino acid sequence: CASSINADTQYF. This rearrangement joins TRBV9 to TRBJ2-3; D is undetermined. Germline lookup yields CDR1 SGDLS and CDR2 YYNGEE. V lost 4 bases and J 4 bases, leaving 7 bases between the germline ends. This CDR3 comprises 12 residues.

This sequence joins TRBV9 and TRBJ1-3; D is possibly TRBD1 (6 bases). Trimming removed 4 bases from V and 4 bases from J, with 21 bases in between. The CDR3 is 17 residues long. The germline V gene encodes CDR1 SGDLS and CDR2 YYNGEE. The CDR3, as DNA: TGTGCCAGCAGCCCGAGCGGACAGACGCAAGGGGGAAACACCATATATTTT. Its protein is CASSPSGQTQGGNTIYF.

This clonotype came up once. This chain uses TRBV11-2 with TRBJ2-7; 8 bases fit TRBD2. With 8 bases clipped from V and 5 bases from J, the junction kept 8 bases outside the gene matches. Germline CDR1 and CDR2: SGHAT and FQNNGV. The CDR3 loop spans 13 amino acids. The CDR3 sequence: CASWSGGRDEQYF. The CDR3 region has the DNA TGTGCCAGCTGGAGCGGGGGTCGCGACGAGCAGTACTTC.

V usage is TRBV6-1 and J usage is TRBJ1-5; no reliable D call. This CDR3 comprises 14 residues. Germline-derived CDR1 and CDR2 are MNHNS and SASEGT. V was shortened by 2 bases and J by 4 bases, with 9 bases between the two germline ends. As DNA, the CDR3 is TGTGCCAGCAGTGAAACACTCGGGAATCAGCCCCAGCATTTT. Translation: CASSETLGNQPQHF.

The chain recombines TRBV25-1 with TRBJ2-3; 8 bases fit TRBD1. The CDR3 is 22 residues long. Germline CDR1 reads MGHDK; CDR2 reads SYGVNS. V lost 1 base and J lost 0; bases outside the gene matches: 21. The CDR3 here is CASSEFPPRDRRGASSTDTQYF. In DNA, the CDR3 is TGTGCCAGCAGTGAATTTCCCCCCCGGGACAGGAGAGGGGCCTCTAGCACAGATACGCAGTATTTT.

This CDR3 reads CASNAPGGYTF. CDR3 nucleotide sequence: TGTGCCAGCAACGCCCCCGGGGGCTACACCTTC. The gene calls are TRBV25-1 and TRBJ1-2; unclear D gene. CDR3 length equals 11 residues. Trimming cost V 7 bases and J 8 bases, with 11 bases left between them. Germline CDR1 reads MGHDK; CDR2 reads SYGVNS.

V and J are TRBV5-6 and TRBJ2-7, with 8 bases fitting TRBD1. The CDR3 has 17 amino acids. In germline, CDR1 is SGHDT, CDR2 YYEEEE. The ends lost 3 bases at V and 2 bases at J; junction bases unmatched: 13. CDR3 amino acids: CASSSASGQGSPYEQYF. DNA for the CDR3: TGTGCCAGCAGCTCGGCCTCTGGACAGGGCTCCCCCTACGAGCAGTACTTC.